This passage covers 23 T cell receptor beta chains from one sample sequenced in a study of cytomegalovirus exposure and HLA in healthy donors. The PCR was carried out with 60 Vbeta primers and 13 Jbeta primers. The protocol was immunoSEQ multiplex PCR, while the TCRdb copy is restricted to in-frame clones and leaves out a portion. The data contain about 170,000 clones, almost 75% of them singletons. Sequenced: PBMCs. The receptors were gathered from a woman in her late teens or twenties in good health and CMV-seropositive.

This clone showed up just once. This chain links TRBV18 with TRBJ1-2; 7 nucleotides line up with TRBD1. This CDR3 region has 15 residues. J lost 6 bases, V lost 2 bases, and 9 bases had no gene match. CDR1 is KGHSH, CDR2 LQKENI, per germline. CDR3 DNA: TGTGCCAGCTCACCAGAAGATCCGACAGGGAATGGCTACACCTTC. Translating it yields CASSPEDPTGNGYTF.

V gene TRBV10-3 combines with J gene TRBJ2-7; 9 nucleotides match TRBD1. This CDR3 has 15 residues. With V trimmed by 2 bases and J by 3 bases, 5 bases remained unmatched. Germline V gene sequence: CDR1 ENHRY, CDR2 SYGVKD. CDR3 sequence (DNA): TGTGCCATCAGTGAGCACCGGGACAGGGACTACGAGCAGTACTTC. Translating it yields CAISEHRDRDYEQYF.

The rearrangement joins TRBV5-5 to TRBJ1-1; TRBD1 matches 9 bases. Germline assignment: CDR1 SGHKS and CDR2 YYEKEE (reference sequence). The CDR3 length is 14 residues. The V gene end was trimmed by 5 bases and the J gene end by 4 bases; junction bases not matched to a gene: 6. The CDR3 DNA reads TGTGCCAGCAGGACAGGGGGGGTGAGCACTGAAGCTTTCTTT. Translation: CASRTGGVSTEAFF.

This chain joins TRBV2 and TRBJ1-5; 8 nucleotides match TRBD1. This CDR3 is built from 14 residues. V shed 0 bases, J shed 5 bases, and the junction held 0 bases outside the gene matches. In germline, CDR1 is SNHLY, CDR2 FYNNEI. In DNA, the CDR3 is TGTGCCAGCAGTGAAGCGGACAGGGATCAGCCCCAGCATTTT. Protein: CASSEADRDQPQHF.

The chain is built from TRBV6-5 and TRBJ1-2, with D maybe TRBD1 (5 bases). The CDR3 is 16 residues long. From germline, CDR1 is MNHEY and CDR2 SVGAGI. With 4 bases removed from V and 2 bases from J, the gap between germline ends came to 17 bases. Here the CDR3 DNA reads TGTGCCAGCAGTTTACGATACAGGACATGGAACTATGGCTACACCTTC. The encoded protein is CASSLRYRTWNYGYTF.

The chain combines TRBV5-8 with TRBJ2-2, with D possibly TRBD1 on 6 matching bases. Germline V gene lookup returns CDR1 SGHTS and CDR2 YDEGEE. This CDR3 is 16 amino acids long. V gave up 2 bases and J gave up 3 bases, with 14 bases separating them. CDR3 amino acids: CASSFWGRLDTGELFF. Here the CDR3 DNA reads TGTGCCAGCAGCTTCTGGGGGCGCTTGGACACCGGGGAGCTGTTTTTT.

CDR3 in DNA: TGTGCCAGCTCTCAAGCGGGGGGGCCCCCCGGTACGCAGTATTTT. This codes for CASSQAGGPPGTQYF. This chain uses TRBV18 with TRBJ2-3; TRBD2 matches 10 bases. V was pared by 6 bases and J by 8 bases, with 11 bases of the junction left unmatched. In germline, CDR1 is KGHSH, CDR2 LQKENI. The CDR3 loop spans 15 amino acids.

This rearrangement joins TRBV5-1 to TRBJ1-4, with a tentative D call TRBD1 (6 bases). Germline V CDR1 and CDR2: SGHRS, YFSETQ. CDR3 size: 16 residues. Trimming took off 0 bases at V and 2 bases at J, with 11 bases between the two ends. CDR3 protein: CASSLERGGTNEKLFF. The CDR3 DNA is TGCGCCAGCAGCTTGGAAAGGGGGGGCACTAATGAAAAACTGTTTTTT.

V is TRBV19 and J is TRBJ2-2, with D perhaps TRBD1 (5 bases). This CDR3 is built from 13 residues. Trimming took off 2 bases at V and 9 bases at J, with 10 bases between the two ends. Germline V gives CDR1 LNHDA, CDR2 SQIVND (reference sequence). CDR3: CASSIWVDRELFF. The CDR3, as DNA: TGTGCCAGTAGTATATGGGTGGACAGGGAGCTGTTTTTT. Using reference TRBV19 and TRBJ2-2 for the parts outside the CDR3, the full variable domain is DGGITQSPKYLFRKEGQNVTLSCEQNLNHDAMYWYRQDPGQGLRLIYYSQIVNDFQKGDIAEGYSVSREKKESFPLTVTSAQKNPTAFYLCASSIWVDRELFFGEGSRLTVL.

The J gene is TRBJ2-5, the V gene TRBV30, with 9 bases aligning to TRBD2. The J call is uncertain, as TRBJ2-7 better fits the DNA end. CDR3 length equals 17 residues. Germline CDR1 reads GTSNPN; CDR2 reads SVGIG (reference sequence). CDR3 sequence (DNA): TGTGCCTCCCGACAGGGACGGCTAGCGGGGACCCCCTACGAGCAGTACTTC. Translated: CASRQGRLAGTPYEQYF.

This clone was seen only a few times. The chain carries TRBV11-3 and TRBJ2-1; the match to TRBD1 covers 11 bases. The CDR3 totals 15 residues. V lost 0 bases to trimming and J lost 6 bases; unmatched junction nucleotides: 1. Germline values: CDR1 SGHNT, CDR2 YENEEA. CDR3 coding DNA: TGTGCCAGCAGCTTAGAAGGGACAGGGGGCAATGAGCAGTTCTTC. Translation: CASSLEGTGGNEQFF.

The rearrangement uses TRBV19 and TRBJ2-5; 9 bases agree with TRBD2. There are 15 residues in the CDR3. V dropped 6 bases and J dropped 5; count of bases not matched to a gene: 10. The germline gives CDR1 LNHDA, CDR2 SQIVND (reference sequence). CDR3 DNA sequence: TGTGCCAGTAGCGACGGGACTAGCCTATCGGAGACCCAGTACTTC. This gives the protein CASSDGTSLSETQYF.

V and J are TRBV5-5 and TRBJ1-2; D is uncertain. From germline, CDR1 is SGHKS and CDR2 YYEKEE (reference sequence). The V and J ends lost 0 bases and 7 bases respectively, with 16 bases between them. CDR3 size: 15 residues. For the CDR3, the DNA is TGTGCCAGCAGCTTGGACGGCGCGACTATTTTTGGCTACACCTTC. Translation gives CASSLDGATIFGYTF.

The chain uses TRBV7-9 and TRBJ1-3; TRBD1 might be the D (6 bases). CDR1 is SEHNR and CDR2 is FQNEAQ in the germline V gene (reference sequence). CDR3 length: 16 residues. The V end lost 7 bases, the J end lost 0 bases, and 16 bases lay between the germline ends. This CDR3 reads CASNLDSSPSGNTIYF. The CDR3 DNA follows: TGTGCCAGCAACCTGGACAGCTCCCCCTCTGGAAACACCATATATTTT.

This sequence joins TRBV7-9 and TRBJ2-2; 7 positions match TRBD1. Losses at the gene ends were 6 bases for V and 1 base for J; bases not matched to a gene: 5. The germline V gene has CDR1 SEHNR and CDR2 FQNEAQ (reference sequence). The CDR3 totals 15 residues. The CDR3 spells CASSRDRVNTGELFF. The CDR3 nucleotides read TGTGCCAGCAGTCGTGACAGGGTGAACACCGGGGAGCTGTTTTTT.

The chain couples TRBV6-5 to TRBJ1-1; D gene ambiguous. Trimming removed 5 bases from V and 6 bases from J, with 13 bases in between. CDR1 and CDR2 from the germline V gene are MNHEY and SVGAGI. The CDR3 runs to 13 residues. CDR3 residues: CASSEALKAEAFF. In nucleotides, the CDR3 is TGTGCCAGCAGTGAAGCGCTCAAGGCTGAAGCTTTCTTT.

The sample holds a few counts of this clone. The rearrangement uses TRBV30 and TRBJ2-7; 9 bases agree with TRBD1. Per the germline V gene, CDR1 is GTSNPN and CDR2 is SVGIG (reference sequence). J was trimmed by 5 bases and V by 0 bases; bases with no gene match: 5. The CDR3 is 14 residues long. The CDR3 DNA follows: TGTGCCTGGAGTGTACAGGGGGCTTCGGACGAGCAGTACTTC. It translates to CAWSVQGASDEQYF. Looking up the rest from reference TRBV30 and TRBJ2-7 gives the full variable domain: SQTIHQWPATLVQPVGSPLSLECTVEGTSNPNLYWYRQAAGRGLQLLFYSVGIGQISSEVPQNLSASRPQDRQFILSSKKLLLSDSGFYLCAWSVQGASDEQYFGPGTRLTVT.

V usage is TRBV19 and J usage is TRBJ1-1; maybe TRBD1 (5 bases). This CDR3 contains 14 residues. V was clipped by 7 bases and J by 0 bases, with 12 bases between them. CDR1 and CDR2 from the germline V gene are LNHDA and SQIVND (reference sequence). The CDR3 nucleotides read TGTGCCAGTACTCGGACAACCATGAACACTGAAGCTTTCTTT. Protein sequence: CASTRTTMNTEAFF.

This chain joins TRBV9 and TRBJ2-1, with 8 bases matching TRBD2. The CDR3 consists of 14 residues. Germline V gene sequence: CDR1 SGDLS, CDR2 YYNGEE. V was clipped by 0 bases and J by 9 bases; unmatched bases: 5. CDR3 in amino acids: CASSVAGLGGEQFF. The DNA of the CDR3 is TGTGCCAGCAGCGTAGCGGGACTAGGGGGTGAGCAGTTCTTC.

The chain has TRBV7-2 and TRBJ2-1; TRBD2 aligns across 9 bases. The V and J ends lost 0 bases and 5 bases, in that order; junction bases with no gene match: 5. The germline CDR1 and CDR2 sequences are SGHTA and FQGNSA. The CDR3 covers 16 residues. Here the CDR3 DNA reads TGTGCCAGCAGCTTAGCGACTAGCGGAGTAAACAATGAGCAGTTCTTC. Its protein product is CASSLATSGVNNEQFF.

The chain links TRBV6-6 to TRBJ2-7; D may be TRBD1 (6 bases). This CDR3 contains 15 residues. V shed 8 bases and J shed 0 bases, with 17 bases lying between them. CDR1 and CDR2 from the germline V gene are MNHNY and SVGAGI (reference sequence). The CDR3 here is CASGDRRVSSYEQYF. The CDR3 DNA follows: TGTGCCAGCGGTGACAGGCGGGTGAGCTCCTACGAGCAGTACTTC.

The rearrangement uses TRBV6-5 and TRBJ1-5; D gene unclear. V dropped 0 bases and J dropped 6 bases, with 9 bases sitting between them. The CDR3 is 14 residues long. Germline V CDR1 and CDR2: MNHEY, SVGAGI. CDR3 DNA: TGTGCCAGCAGTTACTCGAGGTCGGGTCAGCCCCAGCATTTT. Translation: CASSYSRSGQPQHF.

This chain joins TRBV4-1 and TRBJ1-5; D unclear. Germline CDR1 and CDR2: MGHRA and YSYEKL. The CDR3 length is 13 residues. Trimming stripped 8 bases from V and 5 bases from J, with 13 bases between. CDR3 coding DNA: TGCGCCAGCGCGTCAGGTATTGATCAGCCCCAGCATTTT. Protein product: CASASGIDQPQHF.